This T cell receptor beta chain emerged from a study of T cell changes during pregnancy in multiple sclerosis. The protocol was immunoSEQ multiplex PCR, while the TCRdb copy is restricted to in-frame clones and leaves out a portion. This sample has tens of thousands of clones, with approximately 87% found just once. The CDR3 runs to 17 residues. Germline assignment: CDR1 SGHAT and CDR2 FQNNGV. V dropped 5 bases and J dropped 5; count of bases not matched to a gene: 13. The receptor comes from a female donor with multiple sclerosis, enrolled in a pregnancy study. Material: CD8+ T cells from peripheral blood mononuclear cells, obtained after pregnancy. This chain links TRBV11-2 with TRBJ2-5; TRBD2 matches at 11 bases. CDR3 sequence (DNA): TGTGCCAGCAGCCACCCCTGGATGACTAGCGGGGTGGAGACCCAGTACTTC. Protein sequence: CASSHPWMTSGVETQYF.